These 10 T cell receptor beta chains originate from one sample sequenced in a study of CD8+CD57+ T cells in acquired aplastic anemia. CD8+CD57+ cell expansion, shown by flow cytometry, had occurred in the patients selected for sequencing. The template used for profiling TCR beta VDJ and CDR3 was genomic DNA. MiXCR, applied by TCRdb to the reads, yields one record per CDR3 protein. The table shows hundreds of thousands of distinct CDR3 sequences, with 82% occurring only once. Sequencing was carried out using sorted CD4+, CD8+, or CD8+CD57+ T cells (not recorded which) from PBMCs. Receptor source: a human donor with aplastic anemia.

Concerning this clonotype: Without the conserved terminal phenylalanine or tryptophan, this CDR3 likely stems from a read error. No DNA is shown, since the ends of the CDR3 on it are uncertain; the CDR3 is the one TCRdb lists. J is TRBJ1-5 and V is TRBV2; the table's TRBD1 call for D was not verified on the DNA. Germline V lookup: CDR1 SNHLY, CDR2 FYNNEI. The CDR3 is 15 amino acids long, termini counted. The CDR3 sequence is CASGDGGTGTQHFHP.

This chain links TRBV7-4 with TRBJ2-7; no reliable D call. The CDR3 totals 16 residues. V lost 1 base and J lost 0, with 13 bases in between. Germline CDR1 and CDR2: SGHVT and SQSDAQ. CDR3 bases: TGTGCCAGCAGCTTAGGGGTCAGAACCGGCTCCTACGAGCAGTACTTC. Translating it yields CASSLGVRTGSYEQYF.

The V call is TRBV6-2 or TRBV6-3, the J call TRBJ2-7, with 8 bases lining up with TRBD2. Trimming took 5 bases from V and 9 from J; bases not matched to a gene: 15. The CDR3 totals 15 residues. The germline V gene encodes CDR1 MNHEY and CDR2 SVGEGT. CDR3 bases: TGTGCCAGCAGTCCTGAGGGCGGGGGGACCTGCGGGCAGTACGTC. This gives the protein CASSPEGGGTCGQYV.

V gene TRBV11-3 combines with J gene TRBJ2-1; D gene ambiguous. The CDR3 contains 13 residues. Trimming stripped 6 bases from V and 13 bases from J, with 19 bases between. Germline-derived CDR1 and CDR2 are SGHNT and YENEEA. The CDR3 region is CASSPPKQSGQFF. In DNA, the CDR3 is TGTGCCAGCAGTCCGCCGAAACAAAGTGGACAGTTCTTC.

For this clonotype: In this CDR3 the conserved last residue, phenylalanine or tryptophan, is missing, so a read error is likely. The chain has TRBV4-3 and TRBJ1-6; D is uncertain. V lost 6 bases and J 8 bases, leaving 8 bases between the germline ends. The CDR3 contains 12 residues. Germline lookup yields CDR1 LGHNA and CDR2 YSLEER. The CDR3 DNA is TGCGCCAGCAGTACCGCCCATTCACCCCTCCACTCT. Translating gives CASSTAHSPLHS.

This rearrangement joins TRBV7-2 to TRBJ2-5; TRBD2 might be the D (6 bases). Germline V gene lookup returns CDR1 SGHTA and CDR2 FQGNSA. CDR3 length: 15 amino acids. V was cut by 0 bases and J by 10 bases, with 18 bases left in between. CDR3 loop: CASSLAGGTDTHQYF. The CDR3 coding sequence is TGTGCCAGCAGCTTAGCCGGAGGGACCGATACGCACCAGTACTTC. The full variable domain, with the rest looked up from reference TRBV7-2 and TRBJ2-5, is GAGVSQSPSNKVTEKGKDVELRCDPISGHTALYWYRQSLGQGLEFLIYFQGNSAPDKSGLPSDRFSAERTGGSVSTLTIQRTQQEDSAVYLCASSLAGGTDTHQYFGPGTRLLVL.

Concerning this clonotype: One end of the junction does not line up with germline, which may come from a read error. This chain joins TRBV2 and TRBJ1-2; possibly TRBD1 for D (5 bases). The CDR3 is made up of 13 amino acids. Germline V gene data show CDR1 as SNHLY and CDR2 as FYNNEI. The CDR3 protein is CASGEGLTGTQYF. The CDR3 DNA is TGTGCCAGCGGCGAAGGCCTTACAGGTACCCAGTACTTT.

V and J are TRBV7-9 and TRBJ1-1; D gene unclear. Per germline, CDR1 SEHNR and CDR2 FQNEAQ (reference sequence). CDR3 length: 16 residues. Trimming took 3 bases from V and 11 from J, leaving 25 bases between them. CDR3 sequence: CASSFRRSGSGDEAFF. The CDR3, as DNA: TGTGCCAGCAGCTTTCGAAGAAGCGGGTCGGGCGATGAGGCTTTCTTT.

In the case of this clonotype: One junction end does not reproduce the germline sequence, and a read error may be involved. V gene TRBV11-1 combines with J gene TRBJ2-3; D might be TRBD1 (6 bases). The CDR3 extends over 13 amino acids. Germline V gene sequence: CDR1 SGHAT, CDR2 FQDESV (reference sequence). CDR3 coding DNA: TGTGCCAGCAGGTACGGGGACACACATACGCAGTATTTT. Protein sequence: CASRYGDTHTQYF.

V usage is TRBV13 and J usage is TRBJ2-3, with D possibly matching TRBD1 (6 bases). V was clipped by 2 bases and J by 8 bases, with 14 bases between them. CDR3 size: 14 residues. Germline CDR1 reads PRHDT; CDR2 reads FYEKMQ (reference sequence). CDR3 coding DNA: TGTGCCAGCAGCTTACCGGGCAGGGGCTTTACGCAGTATTTT. It yields the protein CASSLPGRGFTQYF.